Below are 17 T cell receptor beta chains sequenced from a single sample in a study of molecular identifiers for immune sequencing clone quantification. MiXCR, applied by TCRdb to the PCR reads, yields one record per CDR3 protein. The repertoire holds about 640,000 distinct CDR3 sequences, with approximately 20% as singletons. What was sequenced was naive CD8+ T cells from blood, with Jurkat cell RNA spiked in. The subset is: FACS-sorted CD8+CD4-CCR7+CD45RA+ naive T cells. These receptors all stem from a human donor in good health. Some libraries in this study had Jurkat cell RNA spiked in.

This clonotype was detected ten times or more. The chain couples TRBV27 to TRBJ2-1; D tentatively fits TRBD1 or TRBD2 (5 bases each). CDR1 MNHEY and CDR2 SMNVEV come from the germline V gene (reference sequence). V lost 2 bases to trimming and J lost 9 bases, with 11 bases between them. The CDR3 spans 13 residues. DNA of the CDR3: TGTGCCAGCAGTTTACAGGGACGAGCTGAGCAGTTCTTC. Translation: CASSLQGRAEQFF.

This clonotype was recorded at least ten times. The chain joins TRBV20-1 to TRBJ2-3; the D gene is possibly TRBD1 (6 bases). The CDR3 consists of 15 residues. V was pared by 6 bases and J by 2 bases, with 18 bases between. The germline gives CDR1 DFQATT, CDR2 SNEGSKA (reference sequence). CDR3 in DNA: TGCAGTGCATTTGCGGACAGAGATATCACAGATACGCAGTATTTT. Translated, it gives CSAFADRDITDTQYF.

The CDR3 loop reads CASSIGLAGYTGELFF. The CDR3 nucleotides read TGTGCCAGCAGTATTGGACTAGCGGGGTACACCGGGGAGCTGTTTTTT. The chain recombines TRBV12-3 or TRBV12-4 with TRBJ2-2; 12 nucleotides match TRBD2. There are 16 residues in the CDR3. Trimming removed 5 bases from V and 3 bases from J; junction bases left unmatched: 4.

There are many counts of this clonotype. CDR3 amino acids: CASSSQWDSNEKLFF. CDR3 coding DNA: TGCGCCAGCAGCTCACAGTGGGACTCTAATGAAAAACTGTTTTTT. The chain has TRBV4-1 and TRBJ1-4, with D perhaps matching TRBD1 (5 bases). CDR3 size: 15 residues. CDR1 MGHRA and CDR2 YSYEKL come from the germline V gene. Trimming shortened V by 5 bases and J by 3 bases, and 13 bases separated the two germline ends.

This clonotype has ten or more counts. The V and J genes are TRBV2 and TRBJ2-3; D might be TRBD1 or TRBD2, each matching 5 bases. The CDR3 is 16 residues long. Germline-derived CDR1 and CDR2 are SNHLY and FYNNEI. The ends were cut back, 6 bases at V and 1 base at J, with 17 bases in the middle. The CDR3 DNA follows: TGTGCCAGCAGCCCTAATTTGGGGGTCGGCACAGATACGCAGTATTTT. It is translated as CASSPNLGVGTDTQYF.

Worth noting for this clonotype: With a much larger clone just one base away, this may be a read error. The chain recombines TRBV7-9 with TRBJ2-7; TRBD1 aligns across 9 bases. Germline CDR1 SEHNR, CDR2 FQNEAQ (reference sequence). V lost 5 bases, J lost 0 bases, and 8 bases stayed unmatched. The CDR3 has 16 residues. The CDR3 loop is CASSLGQGHISYEQYF. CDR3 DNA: TGTGCCAGCAGCCTGGGACAGGGTCACATCTCCTACGAGCAGTACTTC.

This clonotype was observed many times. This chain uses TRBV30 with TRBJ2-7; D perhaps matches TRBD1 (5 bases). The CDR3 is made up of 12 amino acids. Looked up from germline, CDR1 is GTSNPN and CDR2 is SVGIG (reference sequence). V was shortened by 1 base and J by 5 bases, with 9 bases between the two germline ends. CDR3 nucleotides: TGTGCCTGGAGTGGGGCAGGGAACGAGCAGTACTTC. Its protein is CAWSGAGNEQYF.

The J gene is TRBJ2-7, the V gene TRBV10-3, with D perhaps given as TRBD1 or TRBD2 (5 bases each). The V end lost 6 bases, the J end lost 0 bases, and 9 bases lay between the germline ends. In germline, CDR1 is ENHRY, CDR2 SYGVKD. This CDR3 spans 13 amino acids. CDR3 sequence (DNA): TGTGCCATCAGGGGGGATGTCTCCTACGAGCAGTACTTC. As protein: CAIRGDVSYEQYF.

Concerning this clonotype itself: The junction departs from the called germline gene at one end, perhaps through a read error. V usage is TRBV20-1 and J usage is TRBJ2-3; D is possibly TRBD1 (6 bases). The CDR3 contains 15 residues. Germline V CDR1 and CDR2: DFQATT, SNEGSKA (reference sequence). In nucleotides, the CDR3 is TGCAGTGCTCCAGATGAGGACAGACACACAGATATGCAGTATTTT. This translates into CSAPDEDRHTDMQYF.

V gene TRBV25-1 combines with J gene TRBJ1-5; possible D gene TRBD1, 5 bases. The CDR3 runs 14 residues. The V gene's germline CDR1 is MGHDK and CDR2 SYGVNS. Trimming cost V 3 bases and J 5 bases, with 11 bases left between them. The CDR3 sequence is CASSEGGFDQPQHF. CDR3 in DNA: TGTGCCAGCAGTGAGGGGGGTTTCGATCAGCCCCAGCATTTT.

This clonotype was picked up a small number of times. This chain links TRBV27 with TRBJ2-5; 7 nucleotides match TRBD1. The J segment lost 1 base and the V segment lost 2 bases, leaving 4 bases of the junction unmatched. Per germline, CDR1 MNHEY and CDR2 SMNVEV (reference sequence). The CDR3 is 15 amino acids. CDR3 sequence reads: CASSLLGTAQETQYF. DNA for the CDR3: TGTGCCAGCAGTTTACTTGGGACAGCCCAAGAGACCCAGTACTTC.

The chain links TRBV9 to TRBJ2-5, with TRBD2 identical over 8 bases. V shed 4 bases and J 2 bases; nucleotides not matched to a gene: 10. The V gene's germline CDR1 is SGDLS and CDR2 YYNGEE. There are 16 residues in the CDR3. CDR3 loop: CASSSGGGGNQETQYF. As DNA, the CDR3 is TGTGCCAGCAGCTCCGGGGGGGGGGGAAATCAAGAGACCCAGTACTTC.

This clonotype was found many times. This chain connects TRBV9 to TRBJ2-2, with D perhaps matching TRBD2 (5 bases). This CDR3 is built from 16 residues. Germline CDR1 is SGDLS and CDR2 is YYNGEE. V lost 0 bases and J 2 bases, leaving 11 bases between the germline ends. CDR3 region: CASSVVLAENTGELFF. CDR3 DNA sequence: TGTGCCAGCAGCGTAGTGCTAGCCGAAAACACCGGGGAGCTGTTTTTT.

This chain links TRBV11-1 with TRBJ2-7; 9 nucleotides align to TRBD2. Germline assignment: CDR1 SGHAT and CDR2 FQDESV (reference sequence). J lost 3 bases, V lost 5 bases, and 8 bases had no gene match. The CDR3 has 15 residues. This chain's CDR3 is CASSDEPSGVYEQYF. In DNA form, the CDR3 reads TGTGCCAGCAGCGATGAACCTAGCGGGGTCTACGAGCAGTACTTC.

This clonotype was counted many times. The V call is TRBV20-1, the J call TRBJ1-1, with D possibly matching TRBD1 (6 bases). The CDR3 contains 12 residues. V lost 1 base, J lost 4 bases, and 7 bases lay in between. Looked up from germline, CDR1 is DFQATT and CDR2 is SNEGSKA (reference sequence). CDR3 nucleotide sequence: TGCAGTGCTAGAGGGGGGGCCACTGAAGCTTTCTTT. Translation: CSARGGATEAFF.

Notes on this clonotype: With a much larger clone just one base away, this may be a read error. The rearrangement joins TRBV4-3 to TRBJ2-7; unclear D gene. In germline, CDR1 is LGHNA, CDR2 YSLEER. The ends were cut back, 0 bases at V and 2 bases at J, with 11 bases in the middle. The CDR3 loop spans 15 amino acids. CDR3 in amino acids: CASSQERAGPYEQYF. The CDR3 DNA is TGCGCCAGCAGCCAAGAAAGGGCAGGACCCTACGAGCAGTACTTC.

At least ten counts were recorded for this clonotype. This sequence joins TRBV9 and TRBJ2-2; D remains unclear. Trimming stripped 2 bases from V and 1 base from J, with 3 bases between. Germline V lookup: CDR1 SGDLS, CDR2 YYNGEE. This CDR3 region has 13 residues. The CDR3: CASSVGNTGELFF. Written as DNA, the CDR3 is TGTGCCAGCAGCGTCGGGAACACCGGGGAGCTGTTTTTT.